This is a list of T cell receptor beta chains from one sample in a study of T-cell reconstitution after alpha-beta-depleted transplantation in children. TCRdb ran MiXCR on the PCR reads and lists one entry per CDR3 protein. This table holds some 500,000 distinct CDR3 sequences, 30% to 35% found once. The material was PBMCs from the stem cell graft donor, obtained from the stem cell graft. These receptors all stem from a human donor who donated a stem cell graft to a child with aplastic anemia. Each CDR3 is given with its conserved first and last residue. Fields, in order: J gene, V gene, D gene, clone size, CDR3 protein, CDR3 DNA. The D gene is left open where the match is weak. Rows may omit the clone size; those that give it use once, few, many or a size class.

j_gene: TRBJ2-7
v_gene: TRBV6-2/TRBV6-3
d_gene: TRBD2
abundance: few
CDR3aa: CASSPSGSAYEQYF
CDR3nt: TGTGCCAGCAGTCCTAGCGGGTCGGCCTACGAGCAGTACTTC

j_gene: TRBJ2-3
v_gene: TRBV12-3/TRBV12-4
d_gene: -
abundance: few
CDR3aa: CASSFSGGADTQYF
CDR3nt: TGTGCCAGCAGTTTCTCCGGTGGCGCAGATACGCAGTATTTT

j_gene: TRBJ2-3
v_gene: TRBV30
d_gene: TRBD2
abundance: -
CDR3aa: CAWSRRSSGSTDTQYF
CDR3nt: TGTGCCTGGAGTCGAAGATCTAGCGGGAGCACAGATACGCAGTATTTT

j_gene: TRBJ2-7
v_gene: TRBV7-6
d_gene: -
abundance: -
CDR3aa: CASSLGESPNEQYF
CDR3nt: TGTGCCAGCAGCTTGGGGGAGTCCCCCAACGAGCAGTACTTC

j_gene: TRBJ2-5
v_gene: TRBV5-4
d_gene: TRBD2
abundance: -
CDR3aa: CASSLGLSGFGETQYF
CDR3nt: TGTGCCAGCAGCTTGGGCCTTAGCGGGTTTGGAGAGACCCAGTACTTC

j_gene: TRBJ2-7
v_gene: TRBV28
d_gene: -
abundance: -
CDR3aa: CASSLPGTKSYEQYF
CDR3nt: TGTGCCAGCAGTTTACCGGGAACGAAGTCCTACGAGCAGTACTTC

j_gene: TRBJ1-3
v_gene: TRBV3-1
d_gene: -
abundance: -
CDR3aa: CASSQGDYERNTIYF
CDR3nt: TGTGCCAGCAGCCAAGGGGACTACGAAAGAAACACCATATATTTT

j_gene: TRBJ1-3
v_gene: TRBV18
d_gene: -
abundance: -
CDR3aa: CASSPQAGNSGNTIYF
CDR3nt: TGTGCCAGCTCACCACAGGCGGGGAACTCTGGAAACACCATATATTTT

j_gene: TRBJ1-1
v_gene: TRBV6-1
d_gene: TRBD1
abundance: few
CDR3aa: CASSEGTGVRAFF
CDR3nt: TGTGCCAGCAGTGAAGGGACAGGTGTACGAGCTTTCTTT

j_gene: TRBJ1-2
v_gene: TRBV5-1
d_gene: -
abundance: -
CDR3aa: CASSLSDGLYGYTF
CDR3nt: TGCGCCAGCAGCCTCTCGGACGGACTCTATGGCTACACCTTC

j_gene: TRBJ2-1
v_gene: TRBV5-4
d_gene: TRBD2
abundance: -
CDR3aa: CASSLADSGGYNEQFF
CDR3nt: TGTGCCAGCAGCTTGGCGGATAGCGGGGGCTACAATGAGCAGTTCTTC

j_gene: TRBJ1-1
v_gene: TRBV4-2
d_gene: -
abundance: many
CDR3aa: CASSRPTVRDTEAFF
CDR3nt: TGTGCCAGCAGCCGCCCGACGGTGAGGGACACTGAAGCTTTCTTT

j_gene: TRBJ2-2
v_gene: TRBV7-8
d_gene: -
abundance: few
CDR3aa: CASSLLVNTGELFF
CDR3nt: TGTGCCAGCAGCTTACTAGTAAACACCGGGGAGCTGTTTTTT

j_gene: TRBJ2-1
v_gene: TRBV7-2
d_gene: -
abundance: once
CDR3aa: CASSLEVTFYNEQFF
CDR3nt: TGTGCCAGCAGCTTAGAAGTGACTTTCTACAATGAGCAGTTCTTC

j_gene: TRBJ1-2
v_gene: TRBV7-9
d_gene: -
abundance: -
CDR3aa: CASSLVSAGGYTF
CDR3nt: TGTGCCAGCAGCTTAGTATCCGCGGGGGGCTACACCTTC

j_gene: TRBJ1-2
v_gene: TRBV11-3
d_gene: -
abundance: -
CDR3aa: CASSNTGNYGYTF
CDR3nt: TGTGCCAGCAGCAACACAGGGAACTATGGCTACACCTTC

j_gene: TRBJ1-6
v_gene: TRBV4-3
d_gene: TRBD1
abundance: few
CDR3aa: CASSQGTANSPLHF
CDR3nt: TGCGCCAGCAGCCAGGGGACAGCCAATTCACCCCTCCACTTT

j_gene: TRBJ1-6
v_gene: TRBV7-2
d_gene: TRBD1
abundance: -
CDR3aa: CASSPRQDRTHSPLHF
CDR3nt: TGTGCCAGCAGCCCCAGACAGGACAGGACCCATTCACCCCTCCACTTT

j_gene: TRBJ2-1
v_gene: TRBV21-1
d_gene: -
abundance: -
CDR3aa: CASSSSWTSGKAEQFF
CDR3nt: TGTGCCAGCAGCTCGTCCTGGACTAGCGGGAAGGCTGAGCAGTTCTTC

j_gene: TRBJ2-6
v_gene: TRBV7-2
d_gene: -
abundance: -
CDR3aa: CASSFPSWANVLTF
CDR3nt: TGTGCCAGCAGCTTCCCCTCTTGGGCCAACGTCCTGACTTTC

j_gene: TRBJ1-1
v_gene: TRBV30
d_gene: -
abundance: -
CDR3aa: CAWSRPGATREAEAFF
CDR3nt: TGTGCCTGGAGTCGGCCGGGGGCGACTAGAGAAGCTGAAGCTTTCTTT

j_gene: TRBJ1-1
v_gene: TRBV7-2
d_gene: -
abundance: -
CDR3aa: CASSLPPAGSFF
CDR3nt: TGTGCCAGCAGCTTACCCCCTGCTGGGTCTTTCTTT

j_gene: TRBJ2-7
v_gene: TRBV4-2
d_gene: -
abundance: -
CDR3aa: CASSPDSPSYEQYF
CDR3nt: TGTGCCAGCAGCCCGGACAGCCCTTCCTACGAGCAGTACTTC

j_gene: TRBJ2-1
v_gene: TRBV6-2/TRBV6-3
d_gene: -
abundance: few
CDR3aa: CASSREFNEQFF
CDR3nt: TGTGCCAGCAGTCGGGAATTCAATGAGCAGTTCTTC

j_gene: TRBJ2-7
v_gene: TRBV14
d_gene: -
abundance: few
CDR3aa: CASSRDLSSYEQYF
CDR3nt: TGTGCCAGCAGCAGGGACTTGAGCTCCTACGAGCAGTACTTC

j_gene: TRBJ2-3
v_gene: TRBV29-1
d_gene: -
abundance: few
CDR3aa: CSVEEWGRTGDTQYF
CDR3nt: TGCAGCGTTGAAGAGTGGGGGAGAACAGGAGATACGCAGTATTTT

j_gene: TRBJ2-1
v_gene: TRBV5-1
d_gene: TRBD2
abundance: -
CDR3aa: CASSLVTSGPKYNEQFF
CDR3nt: TGCGCCAGCAGCTTGGTGACTAGCGGTCCTAAGTACAATGAGCAGTTCTTC

j_gene: TRBJ2-1
v_gene: TRBV7-2
d_gene: -
abundance: -
CDR3aa: CASSFQSYNEQFF
CDR3nt: TGTGCCAGCAGCTTCCAGAGCTACAATGAGCAGTTCTTC

j_gene: TRBJ2-2
v_gene: TRBV4-3
d_gene: -
abundance: -
CDR3aa: CASSQDRAGTGELFF
CDR3nt: TGCGCCAGCAGCCAAGACAGGGCGGGCACCGGGGAGCTGTTTTTT

j_gene: TRBJ2-2
v_gene: TRBV10-2
d_gene: TRBD2
abundance: -
CDR3aa: CASSSRGLAGNTGELFF
CDR3nt: TGCGCCAGCAGTTCGAGAGGACTAGCGGGTAACACCGGGGAGCTGTTTTTT

j_gene: TRBJ2-7
v_gene: TRBV4-3
d_gene: -
abundance: -
CDR3aa: CASSHGTGGLEQYF
CDR3nt: TGCGCCAGCAGCCATGGGACTGGAGGGCTGGAGCAGTACTTC

j_gene: TRBJ1-1
v_gene: TRBV4-3
d_gene: TRBD1
abundance: -
CDR3aa: CASSQDSERDRAFF
CDR3nt: TGCGCCAGCAGCCAAGATAGTGAGAGGGACAGAGCTTTCTTT